This T cell receptor beta chain was identified during a study of technical replicates of blood from several donors. CDR3 size: 15 residues. From germline, CDR1 is MNHEY and CDR2 SVGAGI. J lost 5 bases, V lost 5 bases, and 6 bases had no gene match. Sequencing used immunoSEQ multiplex PCR; TCRdb keeps in-frame clones, though not all of them. The profile covers tens of thousands of clones, with about nine tenths appearing a single time and approximately 0.4% taken by the ten largest. Sequencing used T cells isolated from PBMCs. The chain uses TRBV6-5 and TRBJ2-2; 9 nucleotides agree with TRBD2. This clonotype was obtained from a human donor in good health. In nucleotides, the CDR3 is TGTGCCAGCAGTCAAATAGCGGGAGATACCGGGGAGCTGTTTTTT. Residues: CASSQIAGDTGELFF.